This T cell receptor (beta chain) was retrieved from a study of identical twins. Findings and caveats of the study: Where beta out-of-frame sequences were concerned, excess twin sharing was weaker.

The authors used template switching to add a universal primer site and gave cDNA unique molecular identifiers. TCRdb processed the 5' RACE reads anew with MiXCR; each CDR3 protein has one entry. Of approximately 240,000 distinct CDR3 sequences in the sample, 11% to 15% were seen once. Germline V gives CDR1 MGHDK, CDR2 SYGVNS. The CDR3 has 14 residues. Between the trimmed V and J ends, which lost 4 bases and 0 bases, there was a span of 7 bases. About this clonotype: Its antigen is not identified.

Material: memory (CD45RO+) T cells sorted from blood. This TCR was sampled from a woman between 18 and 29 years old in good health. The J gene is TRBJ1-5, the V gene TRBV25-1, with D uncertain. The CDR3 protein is CASSASASNQPQHF. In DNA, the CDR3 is TGTGCCAGCAGTGCGTCAGCTAGCAATCAGCCCCAGCATTTT.